This T cell receptor beta chain derives from a study of T cells after somatic rescue of genetic block. The V end was cut by 7 bases, the J end by 4 bases, with 18 bases between. The CDR3 covers 15 residues. Germline V gene lookup returns CDR1 MNHNS and CDR2 SASEGT. TCRdb's copy holds only in-frame clones and misses some; the assay was immunoSEQ multiplex PCR. The sample lists roughly 7,000 clones; around 80% were seen once. The sample comprised peripheral blood mononuclear cells (PBMCs). This rearrangement joins TRBV6-1 to TRBJ2-3, with D hard to call. The origin of this receptor is a boy between 10 and 17 years old. The CDR3 is CASNRRPGQADTQYF. The CDR3 DNA reads TGTGCCAGCAATCGTAGACCTGGGCAGGCAGATACGCAGTATTTT.